The clone carrying this TCR beta chain was counted a single time. Its antigen is not identified. J gave up 5 bases and V 4 bases, and 7 bases lay outside the gene matches. Looked up from germline, CDR1 is MDHEN and CDR2 is SYDVKM. This CDR3 is 14 amino acids long. The assay was immunoSEQ multiplex PCR, and TCRdb's table has in-frame clones only and misses some. The sample comprises around 55,000 clones, around 90% of which are singletons, and roughly 3% rests with the top ten. This sample is part of a study of cytomegalovirus exposure and HLA in healthy donors. General study points: According to the study, roughly 180 TCR beta chains were cytomegalovirus-associated. Testing in vitro showed three CMV-associated chains specific for CMV antigens. The finding came from a later analysis; first-cohort TCR clusters tended to co-occur in the 120 or so validation repertoires.

The donors were members of the validation cohort, which comprised around 110 subjects and was separate from the first cohort of 670 or so subjects. This TCR was recovered from a man younger than 30 in good health and CMV-seronegative. The specimen was PBMCs. V usage is TRBV28 and J usage is TRBJ2-7; the match to TRBD1 covers 8 bases. The CDR3 here is CASSSGTGPNEQYF. The CDR3 nucleotides read TGTGCCAGCAGTTCCGGGACAGGCCCTAACGAGCAGTACTTC.